Listed below are T cell receptor beta chains from one sample, sequenced in a study of CD8 T cells in ankylosing spondylitis. A single record per CDR3 protein comes from TCRdb applying MiXCR to the 5' RACE reads. The sample lists roughly 700,000 distinct CDR3 sequences; around 20% were seen once. The sample comprised blood, either unsorted or a sorted T cell fraction (not recorded which). These TCRs come from a male donor with ankylosing spondylitis. Each CDR3 is given with its conserved first and last residue. Not all rows give a size; the values are once, few, many and, for expanded clones, a class.

abundance: few; v_gene: TRBV12-3/TRBV12-4; j_gene: TRBJ1-4; CDR3aa: CASSLETGRGLIGEKLFF
abundance: many; v_gene: TRBV5-6; j_gene: TRBJ1-1; CDR3aa: CASSPGQANTEAFF
abundance: .; v_gene: TRBV19; j_gene: TRBJ1-2; CDR3aa: CATHPLRDTDYGYTF
abundance: many; v_gene: TRBV5-1; j_gene: TRBJ1-3; CDR3aa: CASSYDRNTIYF
abundance: many; v_gene: TRBV28; j_gene: TRBJ2-7; CDR3aa: CASSFSQTGFEQYF
abundance: .; v_gene: TRBV7-2; j_gene: TRBJ1-5; CDR3aa: CASSPRTGQPQHF
abundance: .; v_gene: TRBV12-3/TRBV12-4; j_gene: TRBJ2-3; CDR3aa: CASTIGTGASDTQYF
abundance: many; v_gene: TRBV5-1; j_gene: TRBJ2-1; CDR3aa: CASSPTLVAGADNEQFF
abundance: few; v_gene: TRBV15; j_gene: TRBJ2-5; CDR3aa: CATQSGTQETQYF
abundance: .; v_gene: TRBV5-1; j_gene: TRBJ2-5; CDR3aa: CASGLAGPQETQYF
abundance: .; v_gene: TRBV5-1; j_gene: TRBJ1-1; CDR3aa: CASSLGYREKNEAFF
abundance: .; v_gene: TRBV29-1; j_gene: TRBJ1-1; CDR3aa: CSVEASRGNTEAFF